Listed here are 29 T cell receptor beta chains from one sample, sequenced in a study of shared clonotypes between healthy human individuals. Data came from immunoSEQ multiplex PCR; TCRdb stores just in-frame clones and leaves some out. The sample contains millions of clones, about 94% of which appear only once. Naive CD8 populations comprised CD45RO-negative cells positively selected for CCR7, excluding terminally differentiated effector memory CD45RA+ cells. The sample consisted of naive CD8+ T cells sorted from blood. The receptor source for this set is a man younger than 35 in good health.

The gene calls are TRBV13 and TRBJ2-5; TRBD2 matches 9 bases. After removal of 1 base from V and 2 bases from J, the junction contained 5 bases not matched to a gene. CDR1 PRHDT and CDR2 FYEKMQ come from the germline V gene (reference sequence). The CDR3 extends over 16 amino acids. CDR3 loop: CASSLASGANQETQYF. DNA for the CDR3: TGTGCCAGCAGCTTAGCTAGCGGGGCTAATCAAGAGACCCAGTACTTC.

The rearrangement links TRBV29-1 to TRBJ2-7; D might be TRBD2 (7 bases). The CDR3 is 15 amino acids. Trimming cost V 6 bases and J 2 bases, with 20 bases left between them. In germline, CDR1 is SQVTM, CDR2 ANQGSEA. CDR3 sequence reads: CSVQGEGEDPYEQYF. The CDR3 coding sequence is TGCAGCGTCCAAGGGGAGGGGGAGGACCCCTACGAGCAGTACTTC.

The chain carries TRBV4-1 and TRBJ2-5; D might be TRBD1 (6 bases). The CDR3 loop spans 15 amino acids. CDR1 and CDR2 (germline): MGHRA, YSYEKL. Trimming removed 5 bases at V and 2 bases at J, with 15 bases between. CDR3 loop: CASSDRARGQETQYF. The CDR3 nucleotides are TGCGCCAGCAGCGACCGGGCTAGGGGGCAAGAGACCCAGTACTTC.

The genes are TRBV27 and TRBJ2-2; 9 nucleotides align to TRBD2. The CDR3 is made up of 17 amino acids. CDR1 is MNHEY and CDR2 is SMNVEV in the germline V gene (reference sequence). J was trimmed by 4 bases and V by 3 bases; bases with no gene match: 9. CDR3 nucleotide sequence: TGTGCCAGCAGTTTTTTGGCGGGAGGGCCGGGCACCGGGGAGCTGTTTTTT. Its protein is CASSFLAGGPGTGELFF.

The gene calls are TRBV27 and TRBJ1-4; 8 nucleotides match TRBD1. Germline CDR1 is MNHEY and CDR2 is SMNVEV (reference sequence). The CDR3 loop spans 12 amino acids. The CDR3 DNA sequence: TGTGCTAGGCAGACAGGGGTTGAAAAACTGTTTTTT. This encodes CARQTGVEKLFF. Full variable domain (rest looked up from reference TRBV27 and TRBJ1-4): EAQVTQNPRYLITVTGKKLTVTCSQNMNHEYMSWYRQDPGLGLRQIYYSMNVEVTDKGDVPEGYKVSRKEKRNFPLILESPSPNQTSLYFCARQTGVEKLFFGSGTQLSVL.

The chain recombines TRBV6-6 with TRBJ2-3; TRBD2 matches 8 bases. Germline lookup yields CDR1 MNHNY and CDR2 SVGAGI (reference sequence). V lost 6 bases, J lost 3 bases, and 11 bases stayed unmatched. The CDR3 spans 16 residues. The CDR3, as DNA: TGTGCCAGCAGCCGCACCGGGACTAGGTGGACAGATACGCAGTATTTT. This encodes CASSRTGTRWTDTQYF.

V usage is TRBV28 and J usage is TRBJ2-2; D is ambiguous. V lost 2 bases to trimming and J lost 6 bases, with 7 bases between them. The germline V gene has CDR1 MDHEN and CDR2 SYDVKM. CDR3 length: 13 amino acids. The CDR3 DNA is TGTGCCAGCAGTTTAATTGGCCCCGGGGAGCTGTTTTTT. Its translation: CASSLIGPGELFF.

The chain carries TRBV10-2 and TRBJ2-2, with a tentative D call TRBD2 (5 bases). CDR1 is WSHSY and CDR2 is SAAADI in the germline V gene. Trimming left V 7 bases short and J 7 bases short, with 13 bases between. The CDR3 spans 13 residues. CDR3 coding DNA: TGCGCCAGCAATTCCGCCGGAGGCGGGGAGCTGTTTTTT. Its translation is CASNSAGGGELFF.

The chain is built from TRBV6-5 and TRBJ2-2; possible D gene TRBD1, 5 bases. Trimming cost V 6 bases and J 7 bases, with 15 bases left between them. CDR1 is MNHEY, CDR2 SVGAGI, per germline. This CDR3 is 14 amino acids long. The CDR3 loop is CASRGYGAGGELFF. The CDR3 DNA reads TGTGCCAGCAGAGGGTATGGGGCTGGCGGGGAGCTGTTTTTT.

V usage is TRBV13 and J usage is TRBJ2-7, with 7 bases that match TRBD1. Germline V gene lookup returns CDR1 PRHDT and CDR2 FYEKMQ (reference sequence). V dropped 0 bases and J dropped 1; count of bases not matched to a gene: 3. There are 15 residues in the CDR3. CDR3 sequence reads: CASSLGQGYSYEQYF. In nucleotides, the CDR3 is TGTGCCAGCAGCTTAGGACAGGGGTATTCCTACGAGCAGTACTTC.

The chain carries TRBV4-1 and TRBJ2-7, with D possibly matching TRBD1 (6 bases). CDR1 MGHRA and CDR2 YSYEKL come from the germline V gene. CDR3 length: 13 residues. V dropped 2 bases and J dropped 4 bases, with 9 bases sitting between them. The CDR3 protein is CASSQPGTYEQYF. CDR3 DNA: TGCGCCAGCAGCCAACCCGGGACATACGAGCAGTACTTC.

About this clone: The same CDR3 can be traced to other DNA sequences in this sample. The genes are TRBV6-6 and TRBJ2-7; 7 bases align to TRBD1. The length of the CDR3 is 14 residues. Trimming at V came to 2 bases and at J to 3 bases, leaving 4 bases not matched to a gene. Germline V lookup: CDR1 MNHNY, CDR2 SVGAGI (reference sequence). CDR3 in DNA: TGTGCCAGCAGTTACCGTGACAGGGACTACGAGCAGTACTTC. Translation gives CASSYRDRDYEQYF.

The chain employs TRBV29-1 and TRBJ2-2, with 9 positions matching TRBD2. Trimming cost V 5 bases and J 3 bases; bases outside gene matches: 16. This CDR3 comprises 18 residues. Germline V gene sequence: CDR1 SQVTM, CDR2 ANQGSEA. As DNA, the CDR3 is TGCAGCGTTACCAAGCGGGGGGAGGGAAAGGGACACACCGGGGAGCTGTTTTTT. This encodes CSVTKRGEGKGHTGELFF.

This sequence joins TRBV6-5 and TRBJ2-7; 10 bases fit TRBD2. Germline loops: CDR1 MNHEY, CDR2 SVGAGI. The V and J ends lost 5 bases and 3 bases, in that order; junction bases with no gene match: 4. CDR3 length: 14 residues. The CDR3 spells CASSLAGDHYEQYF. CDR3 DNA: TGTGCCAGCAGTCTAGCGGGAGACCACTACGAGCAGTACTTC.

The rearrangement links TRBV10-3 to TRBJ2-7; 11 bases are a match to TRBD2. This CDR3 comprises 18 residues. V trimming: 3 bases; J trimming: 5 bases; junction bases outside the gene matches: 15. Per germline, CDR1 ENHRY and CDR2 SYGVKD. The CDR3 loop is CAISDSGLLAGAPDEQYF. The CDR3 bases are TGTGCCATCAGTGATTCAGGTTTACTAGCGGGGGCCCCTGACGAGCAGTACTTC.

J is TRBJ2-1 and V is TRBV10-1; D might be TRBD2 (6 bases). The CDR3 totals 15 residues. Germline CDR1 is WNHNN and CDR2 is SYGVQD (reference sequence). Trimming cost V 3 bases and J 4 bases, with 13 bases left between them. Written as DNA, the CDR3 is TGCGCCAGCAGTGACGGAGGGGTGGGTTACAATGAGCAGTTCTTC. It specifies CASSDGGVGYNEQFF.

The chain has TRBV4-1 and TRBJ1-4; TRBD1 matches at 8 bases. CDR1 is MGHRA, CDR2 YSYEKL, per germline. With V trimmed by 4 bases and J by 3 bases, 7 bases remained unmatched. This CDR3 has 16 amino acids. The CDR3 here is CASSPGQVAPNEKLFF. DNA for the CDR3: TGCGCCAGCAGCCCGGGACAGGTCGCGCCTAATGAAAAACTGTTTTTT.

As to this clone: Additional DNA sequences in this sample encode the identical CDR3. The J gene is TRBJ2-1, the V gene TRBV4-1; TRBD1 agrees at 9 bases. The CDR3 is made up of 14 amino acids. From germline, CDR1 is MGHRA and CDR2 YSYEKL. J gave up 3 bases and V 3 bases, and 0 bases lay outside the gene matches. The CDR3 DNA reads TGCGCCAGCAGCCAGGACAGGGGCTACAATGAGCAGTTCTTC. The encoded protein is CASSQDRGYNEQFF.

The chain combines TRBV9 with TRBJ1-5; no firm D call. Germline V gene data show CDR1 as SGDLS and CDR2 as YYNGEE. The CDR3 is 15 amino acids. Trimming cost V 3 bases and J 3 bases, with 13 bases left between them. The CDR3 region is CASSDGEGLNQPQHF. For the CDR3, the DNA is TGTGCCAGCAGCGACGGGGAGGGCCTCAATCAGCCCCAGCATTTT.

The CDR3 is CASSVTVPRQDTQYF. CDR3 DNA sequence: TGTGCCAGCAGTGTGACTGTACCCCGGCAGGATACGCAGTATTTT. The chain uses TRBV27 and TRBJ2-3; D remains ambiguous. CDR3 length equals 15 residues. CDR1 MNHEY and CDR2 SMNVEV come from the germline V gene (reference sequence). The V gene lost 5 bases and the J gene lost 6 bases, with 18 bases spanning the gap.

V and J are TRBV11-2 and TRBJ1-1; D gene unclear. The length of the CDR3 is 12 residues. Trimming took off 6 bases at V and 5 bases at J, with 10 bases between the two ends. Germline-derived CDR1 and CDR2 are SGHAT and FQNNGV. The chain's CDR3 is CASSSGRTEAFF. CDR3 in DNA: TGTGCCAGCAGTTCCGGAAGGACTGAAGCTTTCTTT.

The chain carries TRBV29-1 and TRBJ2-1; 8 nucleotides match TRBD2. The CDR3 spans 15 residues. V was pared by 4 bases and J by 10 bases, with 15 bases of the junction left unmatched. CDR1 is SQVTM, CDR2 ANQGSEA, per germline. The CDR3 nucleotides are TGCAGCGTTGTACCGGGGGGGCTCCCTAATGACGAGCAGTTCTTC. Translated: CSVVPGGLPNDEQFF.

The J gene is TRBJ2-7, the V gene TRBV18; 10 bases are a match to TRBD2. J gave up 3 bases and V 2 bases, and 7 bases lay outside the gene matches. CDR1 and CDR2 from the germline V gene are KGHSH and LQKENI. This CDR3 comprises 16 residues. The CDR3 DNA reads as TGTGCCAGCTCACCATTCAGGACTAGCGGAGTCTACGAGCAGTACTTC. Its translation is CASSPFRTSGVYEQYF. Full variable domain (rest looked up from reference TRBV18 and TRBJ2-7): NAGVMQNPRHLVRRRGQEARLRCSPMKGHSHVYWYRQLPEEGLKFMVYLQKENIIDESGMPKERFSAEFPKEGPSILRIQQVVRGDSAAYFCASSPFRTSGVYEQYFGPGTRLTVT.

This chain uses TRBV11-3 with TRBJ2-1, with a tentative D call TRBD2 (6 bases). This CDR3 has 14 amino acids. The V and J ends lost 5 bases and 4 bases respectively, with 12 bases between them. From germline, CDR1 is SGHNT and CDR2 YENEEA. CDR3 region: CASSGGTDYNEQFF. DNA for the CDR3: TGTGCCAGCAGCGGGGGGACCGATTACAATGAGCAGTTCTTC. Supplemented by reference TRBV11-3 and TRBJ2-1, the full variable domain reads EAGVVQSPRYKIIEKKQPVAFWCNPISGHNTLYWYLQNLGQGPELLIRYENEEAVDDSQLPKDRFSAERLKGVDSTLKIQPAELGDSAVYLCASSGGTDYNEQFFGPGTRLTVL.

The chain links TRBV7-3 to TRBJ2-6; no definite D call. V was trimmed by 5 bases and J by 4 bases, leaving 9 bases between them. Germline values: CDR1 SGHTA, CDR2 FQGTGA. The CDR3 consists of 14 residues. The CDR3 DNA reads as TGTGCCAGCAGCCCCTCCCCCGGGGCCAACGTCCTGACTTTC. Protein sequence: CASSPSPGANVLTF.

This chain's CDR3 is CASTQGRGESYGYTF. CDR3 sequence (DNA): TGTGCCAGCACCCAGGGCAGGGGCGAGAGCTATGGCTACACCTTC. V is TRBV13 and J is TRBJ1-2; D possibly corresponds to TRBD1 (6 bases). The CDR3 has 15 residues. Germline V gene sequence: CDR1 PRHDT, CDR2 FYEKMQ (reference sequence). V was pared by 7 bases and J by 4 bases, with 19 bases between.

This sequence joins TRBV4-1 and TRBJ2-2; D uncertain. Trimming stripped 5 bases from V and 7 bases from J, with 11 bases between. The CDR3 is 13 residues long. From germline, CDR1 is MGHRA and CDR2 YSYEKL. CDR3 loop: CASSARFSGELFF. The CDR3 nucleotides read TGCGCCAGCAGCGCACGATTCAGCGGGGAGCTGTTTTTT.

About this clone itself: Other DNA sequences in the same sample also yield this CDR3. The CDR3 region is CASSYSPNEQFF. The DNA for the CDR3 is TGTGCCAGCAGTTACTCGCCGAATGAGCAGTTCTTC. V is TRBV6-5 and J is TRBJ2-1; D gene uncertain. V was trimmed by 0 bases and J by 7 bases, leaving 4 bases between them. This CDR3 contains 12 residues. CDR1 is MNHEY, CDR2 SVGAGI, per germline.

This clone was detected only a few times. The J gene is TRBJ2-1, the V gene TRBV7-9, with 10 bases that match TRBD2. V lost 2 bases to trimming and J lost 5 bases; unmatched junction nucleotides: 3. The CDR3 runs 15 residues. Per the germline V gene, CDR1 is SEHNR and CDR2 is FQNEAQ (reference sequence). The CDR3 reads CASSLLAGEHNEQFF. CDR3 nucleotide sequence: TGTGCCAGCAGCTTACTAGCGGGAGAACACAATGAGCAGTTCTTC.